These T cell receptor beta chains were read from a single sample in a study of control samples from healthy donors and cancer patients. Clones were sequenced by immunoSEQ multiplex PCR, and TCRdb holds only the in-frame ones, with some missing. The sample holds around 130,000 clones, 85% to 90% seen once. The sequenced material came from blood. These receptors originate from a man aged 25 to 40 in good health. Both conserved end residues are part of each CDR3. A D gene is named only where the DNA matches it firmly. Clone size, where shown, is once, few, many, or a class for clones that have expanded.

TRBV3-1/TRBV3-2	TRBJ2-6	.	.	TGTGCCAGCAGCCATCCCTGGACTGCCGGGGCCAACGTCCTGACTTTC	CASSHPWTAGANVLTF
TRBV11-2	TRBJ1-4	.	.	TGTGCCAGCAGCTTAGACCGACCAGGCTGGGCCTCCCCGATGGAGGAAAAACTGGTTTTT	CASSLDRPGWASPMEEKLVF
TRBV11-2	TRBJ1-1	.	.	TGTGCCAGCAGGGTACAGGAAGACACTGAAGCTTTCTTT	CASRVQEDTEAFF
TRBV6-6	TRBJ2-2	.	TRBD2	TGTGCCAGCATTAAACTAGCGGGGGGGCGAACCGGGGAGCTGTTTTTT	CASIKLAGGRTGELFF
TRBV7-2	TRBJ1-6	once	.	TGTGCCAGCAGCTTCCTCATGTGGGACCCAAGCTCCTATAATTCACCCCTCCACTTT	CASSFLMWDPSSYNSPLHF
TRBV24-1	TRBJ1-5	.	.	TGTGCCACCAGTGCCAGCAGCAATCAGCCCCAGCATTTT	CATSASSNQPQHF
TRBV7-2	TRBJ2-3	.	.	TGTGCCAGCAGCCCAAATGGGGATACGCAGTATTTT	CASSPNGDTQYF
TRBV6-5	TRBJ1-4	.	.	TGTGCCAGCAGTTACATCCCAACTAATGAAAAACTGTTTTTT	CASSYIPTNEKLFF
TRBV5-1	TRBJ1-1	.	.	TGCGCCAGCAGCAGGGCAGGGGAGAACACTGAAGCTTTCTTT	CASSRAGENTEAFF
TRBV2	TRBJ1-5	.	.	TGTGCCAGCAGTGAAGTCAGTCAGCCCCAGCATTTT	CASSEVSQPQHF